A single count supports the clone carrying this T cell receptor beta chain. Its antigen is as yet unknown. This entry is derived from a study of shared clonotypes between healthy human individuals. Study-wide context: The study enrolled two women and three men aged 18 to 49.

Method: immunoSEQ multiplex PCR; TCRdb's copy keeps in-frame clones and lacks some. The sample carries roughly 300,000 clones, 70% to 75% recorded once. This CDR3 comprises 17 residues. The germline CDR1 and CDR2 sequences are SGHRS and YFSETQ. Between the trimmed V and J ends, which lost 0 bases and 6 bases, there was a span of 18 bases. Study-level findings and limits: Exclusively blood specimens were collected; tissue repertoires likely differ. Some naive CD4 clonotypes, about 5.5%, turned up in common across a handful of donors. Generation of non-shared clonotypes was less probable than generation of clonotypes shared by all four donors.

The sample taken for sequencing was memory CD4+ T cells sorted from blood. Subset given: CD45RA-negative fraction. The sequence came from a man aged 25 to 40 in good health. V gene TRBV5-1 combines with J gene TRBJ1-4, with D perhaps TRBD1 (5 bases). The chain's CDR3 is CASSLGQGALGYEKLFF. CDR3 in DNA: TGCGCCAGCAGCTTGGGGCAGGGAGCCCTGGGTTATGAAAAACTGTTTTTT.